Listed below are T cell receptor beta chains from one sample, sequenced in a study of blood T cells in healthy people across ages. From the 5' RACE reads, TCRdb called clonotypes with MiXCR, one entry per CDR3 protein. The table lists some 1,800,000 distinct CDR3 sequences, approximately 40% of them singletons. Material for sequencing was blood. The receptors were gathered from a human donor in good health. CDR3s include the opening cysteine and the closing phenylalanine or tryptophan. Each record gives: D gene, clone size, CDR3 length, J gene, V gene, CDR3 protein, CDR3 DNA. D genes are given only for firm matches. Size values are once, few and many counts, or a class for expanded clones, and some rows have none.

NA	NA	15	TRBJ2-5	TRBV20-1	CSASGDLTVHETQYF	TGCAGTGCTAGCGGCGACCTGACAGTCCATGAGACCCAGTACTTC
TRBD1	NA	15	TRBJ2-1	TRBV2	CASSDNYRGPYEQFF	TGTGCCAGCAGTGATAACTACAGGGGGCCTTACGAGCAGTTCTTC
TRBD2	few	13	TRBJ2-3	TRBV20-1	CSGLAGNTDTQYF	TGCAGTGGACTAGCGGGGAACACAGATACGCAGTATTTT
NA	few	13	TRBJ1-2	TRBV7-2	CASSPWAGNGYTF	TGTGCCAGCAGCCCCTGGGCAGGGAATGGCTACACCTTC
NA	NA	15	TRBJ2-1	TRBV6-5	CASSYSKFQGGEQFF	TGTGCCAGCAGTTACTCGAAATTTCAGGGGGGTGAGCAGTTCTTC
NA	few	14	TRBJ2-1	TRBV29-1	CSVLTGSSYNEQFF	TGCAGCGTTCTTACCGGGAGCTCCTACAATGAGCAGTTCTTC
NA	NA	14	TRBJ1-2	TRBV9	CASSVDARDYGYTF	TGTGCCAGCAGCGTAGATGCCAGGGACTATGGCTACACCTTC
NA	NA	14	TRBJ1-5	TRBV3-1	CASRAAVRSQPQHF	TGTGCCAGCAGAGCGGCCGTTAGGAGTCAGCCCCAGCATTTT
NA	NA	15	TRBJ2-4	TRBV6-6	CASSHREQVAGSQYF	TGTGCCAGCAGTCACCGCGAGCAAGTGGCGGGTTCCCAGTACTTC
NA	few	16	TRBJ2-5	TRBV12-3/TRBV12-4	CASSLGPGHYQETQYF	TGTGCCAGCAGTTTGGGACCGGGACATTACCAAGAGACCCAGTACTTC
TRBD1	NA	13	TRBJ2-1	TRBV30	CAWRKGQHNEQFF	TGTGCCTGGAGAAAGGGACAGCACAATGAGCAGTTCTTC
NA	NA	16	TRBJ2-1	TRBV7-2	CASSLVGGMWDNEQFF	TGTGCCAGCAGCTTAGTGGGGGGAATGTGGGACAATGAGCAGTTCTTC
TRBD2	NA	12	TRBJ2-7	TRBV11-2	CASGGEPYEQCF	TGTGCCAGCGGGGGGGAGCCCTACGAACAGTGCTTC
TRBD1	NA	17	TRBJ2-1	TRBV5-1	CASSFGTGRGWQNEQFF	TGCGCCAGCAGCTTCGGGACAGGGAGGGGATGGCAGAATGAGCAGTTCTTC
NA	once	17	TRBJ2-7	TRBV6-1	CASSEGTLGGSSYEQYF	TGTGCCAGCAGTGAAGGAACCTTGGGCGGAAGCTCCTACGAGCAGTACTTC
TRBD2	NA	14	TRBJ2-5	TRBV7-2	CASWGTRGGETQYF	TGTGCCAGCTGGGGGACTAGGGGCGGGGAGACCCAGTACTTC
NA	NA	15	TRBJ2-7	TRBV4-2	CASSQVISGGSEQYF	TGTGCCAGCAGCCAGGTTATTTCGGGGGGCTCCGAGCAGTACTTC
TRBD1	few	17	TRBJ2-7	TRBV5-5	CASSLYGREGAPYEQYF	TGTGCCAGCAGCTTGTACGGGCGTGAGGGGGCCCCCTACGAGCAGTACTTC
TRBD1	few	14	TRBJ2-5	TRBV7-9	CASSLDRDRETQYF	TGTGCCAGCAGCCTAGACAGGGATCGGGAGACCCAGTACTTC
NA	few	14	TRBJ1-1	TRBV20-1	CSAKVGIWNTEAFF	TGCAGTGCGAAAGTGGGCATCTGGAACACTGAAGCTTTCTTT
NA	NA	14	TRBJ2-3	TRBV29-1	CSVEGDLPTDTQYF	TGCAGCGTTGAAGGGGACCTTCCAACAGATACGCAGTATTTT
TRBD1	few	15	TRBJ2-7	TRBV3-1	CASSPGTGVFVEQYF	TGTGCCAGCAGCCCCGGGACAGGGGTCTTCGTCGAGCAGTACTTC
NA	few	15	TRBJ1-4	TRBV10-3	CAISENGGSGEKLFF	TGTGCCATCAGTGAAAACGGGGGCAGCGGAGAAAAACTGTTTTTT
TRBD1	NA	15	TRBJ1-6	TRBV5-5	CASSFGTGGLAPLHF	TGTGCCAGCAGCTTCGGGACAGGGGGCTTGGCACCCCTCCACTTT
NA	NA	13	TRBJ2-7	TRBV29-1	CSVEMGPYNEQYF	TGCAGCGTTGAAATGGGACCATACAATGAGCAGTACTTC
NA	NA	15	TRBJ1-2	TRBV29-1	CSVEDWGDTFAGYTF	TGCAGCGTTGAAGATTGGGGGGACACCTTTGCGGGCTACACCTTC
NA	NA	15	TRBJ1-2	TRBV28	CASSSLRWDGYGYTF	TGTGCCAGCAGTTCCCTCCGGTGGGATGGCTATGGCTACACCTTC
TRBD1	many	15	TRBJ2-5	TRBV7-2	CASSLPGQSLRTQYF	TGTGCCAGCAGCTTACCGGGACAGAGCCTAAGGACCCAGTACTTC
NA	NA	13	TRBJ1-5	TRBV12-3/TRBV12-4	CASREGRYQPQHF	TGTGCCAGCAGGGAAGGCAGGTATCAGCCCCAGCATTTT
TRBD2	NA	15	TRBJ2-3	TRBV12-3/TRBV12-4	CASSTTSEGADAEYF	TGTGCCAGCAGTACAACTAGCGAGGGAGCAGATGCGGAGTATTTT
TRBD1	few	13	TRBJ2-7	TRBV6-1	CASIQGWNYEQYF	TGTGCCAGCATACAGGGGTGGAATTACGAGCAGTACTTC